The present entry profiles one TCR beta chain with its context. This sample is drawn from a study of cytomegalovirus exposure and HLA in healthy donors. In the PCR, 60 Vbeta and 13 Jbeta primers were used. The assay was immunoSEQ multiplex PCR, and TCRdb's table has in-frame clones only and misses some. This table has about 94,000 clones, nearly 80% appearing once. V shed 6 bases and J shed 1 base, with 16 bases lying between them. CDR3 length: 15 amino acids. Germline V gene data show CDR1 as SGHDT and CDR2 as YYEEEE. This chain links TRBV5-6 with TRBJ1-1, with a weak D call TRBD1 (5 bases). This receptor was obtained from a woman in her forties in good health and CMV-seronegative. Sequencing was done on a sample of PBMCs. CDR3 loop: CASNPGGRGNTEAFF. CDR3 in DNA: TGTGCCAGCAACCCGGGGGGGAGGGGGAACACTGAAGCTTTCTTT.